The 5 T cell receptor beta chains reported below all come from one sample, sequenced in a study of neurological immune-mediated disorders. TCRdb reanalysed the 5' RACE reads using MiXCR and keeps one entry per CDR3 protein. This repertoire shows 54,000 or so distinct CDR3 sequences, roughly 3.2% found once; its top ten account for under 4%. The specimen sequenced was PBMCs. All receptors come from a woman aged 25 to 45 with multiple sclerosis.

This clonotype was picked up many times. The rearrangement uses TRBV10-3 and TRBJ1-6; D gene uncertain. This CDR3 spans 15 amino acids. The germline V gene encodes CDR1 ENHRY and CDR2 SYGVKD. Deletions cut 4 bases from V and 0 bases from J, with 7 bases between. The chain's CDR3 is CAISVGDSYNSPLHF. CDR3 bases: TGTGCCATCAGTGTTGGTGACTCCTATAATTCACCCCTCCACTTT.

This clonotype was counted ten times or more. The J gene is TRBJ2-3, the V gene TRBV7-2, with 8 bases matching TRBD2. The J segment lost 7 bases and the V segment lost 1 base, leaving 16 bases of the junction unmatched. CDR1 SGHTA and CDR2 FQGNSA come from the germline V gene. The CDR3 spans 18 residues. In DNA form, the CDR3 reads TGTGCCAGCAGCTTAGTAGTGACTAGCGCGAGCGCGGTTCATACGCAGTATTTT. Translation: CASSLVVTSASAVHTQYF.

There are a few counts of this clonotype. The chain combines TRBV3-1 with TRBJ2-3; 8 positions agree with TRBD2. This CDR3 is built from 13 residues. The ends lost 0 bases at V and 12 bases at J; junction bases unmatched: 5. Germline-derived CDR1 and CDR2 are LGHDT and YNNKEL (reference sequence). The CDR3 DNA follows: TGTGCCAGCAGCCAAGATAGAGTAGCGGGACAGTATTTT. Residues: CASSQDRVAGQYF.

In this sample, this clonotype turned up many times. The chain uses TRBV5-5 and TRBJ2-3; TRBD1 or TRBD2 may be the D gene (5 bases each). The CDR3 contains 13 residues. V lost 3 bases, J lost 4 bases, and 9 bases lay in between. The germline gives CDR1 SGHKS, CDR2 YYEKEE (reference sequence). The CDR3 spells CASSWVGADTQYF. CDR3 coding DNA: TGTGCCAGCAGCTGGGTGGGGGCAGATACGCAGTATTTT.

This clonotype was seen many times. The chain couples TRBV5-1 to TRBJ1-1, with D possibly TRBD1 on 5 matching bases. The germline gives CDR1 SGHRS, CDR2 YFSETQ. The CDR3 contains 14 residues. With 6 bases removed from V and 4 bases from J, the gap between germline ends came to 16 bases. For the CDR3, the DNA is TGCGCCAGCAACTTTGGGGCGCCGGGCACTGAAGCTTTCTTT. It yields the protein CASNFGAPGTEAFF.